One sample yielded the 14 T cell receptor beta chains listed below, sequenced in a study of T cell changes during pregnancy in multiple sclerosis. Generated by immunoSEQ multiplex PCR, the TCRdb table keeps only in-frame clones and is missing some. The sample lists about 79,000 clones; over 80% were seen once. The specimen was CD4+ T cells from peripheral blood mononuclear cells, collected in the second trimester of pregnancy. The receptors stem from a female donor with multiple sclerosis, enrolled in a pregnancy study.

The chain joins TRBV5-6 to TRBJ1-3; D remains unclear. Trimming removed 1 base from V and 3 bases from J, with 8 bases in between. The CDR3 length is 14 residues. Looked up from germline, CDR1 is SGHDT and CDR2 is YYEEEE. The CDR3 bases are TGTGCCAGCAGCTTGTCGGGGAATGGAAACACCATATATTTT. It translates to CASSLSGNGNTIYF.

This chain links TRBV7-2 with TRBJ1-5; tentative D call: TRBD1 (5 bases). The V and J ends lost 0 bases and 6 bases respectively, with 9 bases between them. The V gene's germline CDR1 is SGHTA and CDR2 FQGNSA. CDR3 size: 14 residues. The CDR3: CASSLAREIQPQHF. CDR3 coding DNA: TGTGCCAGCAGCTTAGCCAGGGAAATTCAGCCCCAGCATTTT.

This clone was seen at least ten times. This rearrangement joins TRBV2 to TRBJ2-5; TRBD1 matches 7 bases. This CDR3 comprises 13 residues. Trimming removed 4 bases from V and 5 bases from J; junction bases left unmatched: 4. Germline V CDR1 and CDR2: SNHLY, FYNNEI. The CDR3 DNA sequence: TGTGCCAGCAGTGTGGACAGGTCGGAGACCCAGTACTTC. Encoded protein: CASSVDRSETQYF.

The rearrangement uses TRBV28 and TRBJ1-5; 8 bases agree with TRBD1. CDR1 MDHEN and CDR2 SYDVKM come from the germline V gene. V lost 6 bases, J lost 5 bases, and 6 bases stayed unmatched. This CDR3 is 14 amino acids long. The CDR3 DNA follows: TGTGCCAGCAGCAACGGACAGGGTTATCAGCCCCAGCATTTT. Protein product: CASSNGQGYQPQHF.

CDR3 loop: CASSPRFSGGTDTQYF. The CDR3 nucleotides read TGTGCCAGCAGCCCGCGGTTTAGCGGGGGCACAGATACGCAGTATTTT. V usage is TRBV7-6 and J usage is TRBJ2-3, with TRBD2 identical over 8 bases. The CDR3 extends over 16 amino acids. Germline assignment: CDR1 SGHVS and CDR2 FNYEAQ. The V segment lost 5 bases and the J segment 1 base; nucleotides outside the gene matches: 8.

The sample holds one count of this clone. V usage is TRBV6-1 and J usage is TRBJ2-7, with 7 bases fitting TRBD2. Germline values: CDR1 MNHNS, CDR2 SASEGT. The trim removed 6 bases at V and 3 bases at J, leaving 8 bases unmatched. The CDR3 consists of 14 residues. The CDR3 spells CASRGGGSYYEQYF. The CDR3 region has the DNA TGTGCCAGCAGGGGAGGCGGGAGCTACTACGAGCAGTACTTC.

V is TRBV5-1 and J is TRBJ1-6; 8 bases agree with TRBD1. Germline-derived CDR1 and CDR2 are SGHRS and YFSETQ. This CDR3 region has 15 residues. V lost 0 bases to trimming and J lost 7 bases; unmatched junction nucleotides: 3. CDR3 DNA sequence: TGCGCCAGCAGCTTGGGACAGGGGATGAATTCACCCCTCCACTTT. Its translation: CASSLGQGMNSPLHF.

The genes are TRBV27 and TRBJ2-7, with 8 positions matching TRBD2. Trimming removed 0 bases from V and 7 bases from J; junction bases left unmatched: 11. Per the germline V gene, CDR1 is MNHEY and CDR2 is SMNVEV (reference sequence). The CDR3 length is 16 residues. CDR3 DNA sequence: TGTGCCAGCAGTTTATCGGGGACTAGGGCCCTACAGGAGCAGTACTTC. Its protein product is CASSLSGTRALQEQYF.

This clone was recorded only once. V usage is TRBV7-9 and J usage is TRBJ1-1; D is possibly TRBD1 (6 bases). Looked up from germline, CDR1 is SEHNR and CDR2 is FQNEAQ (reference sequence). The CDR3 sequence is 14 residues long. V lost 5 bases to trimming and J lost 1 base, with 11 bases between them. CDR3 DNA: TGTGCCAGCAGCCTGAGGACAGAGAACACTGAAGCTTTCTTT. Protein sequence: CASSLRTENTEAFF.

The CDR3 loop is CSVSSHTRGGEQYF. The CDR3 nucleotides are TGCAGCGTTTCCAGCCATACCCGGGGAGGCGAGCAGTACTTC. The rearrangement uses TRBV29-1 and TRBJ2-7; tentatively, D is TRBD2 (6 bases). Trimming left V 5 bases short and J 6 bases short, with 20 bases between. The germline gives CDR1 SQVTM, CDR2 ANQGSEA. This CDR3 spans 14 amino acids.

This clone was seen only once. For the CDR3, the DNA is TGTGCCAGCAGCTTCGAGCGGGGGGTGCGGGAGCAGTACTTC. Residues: CASSFERGVREQYF. The J gene is TRBJ2-7, the V gene TRBV7-8; TRBD2 aligns across 9 bases. V dropped 3 bases and J dropped 7; count of bases not matched to a gene: 7. The V gene's germline CDR1 is SGHVS and CDR2 FQNEAQ. The CDR3 has 14 residues.

The rearrangement joins TRBV10-3 to TRBJ1-4; D gene ambiguous. Trimming stripped 2 bases from V and 3 bases from J, with 13 bases between. Germline V gene data show CDR1 as ENHRY and CDR2 as SYGVKD. The CDR3 length is 16 residues. In nucleotides, the CDR3 is TGTGCCATCAGTGAGGGTGGAAGCGGGTCTAATGAAAAACTGTTTTTT. It is translated as CAISEGGSGSNEKLFF.

The table lists this clone with a count of one. The chain combines TRBV4-1 with TRBJ2-7; TRBD1 agrees at 7 bases. V lost 3 bases and J lost 2; bases outside the gene matches: 13. The CDR3 runs 17 residues. Germline CDR1 MGHRA, CDR2 YSYEKL. CDR3 coding DNA: TGCGCCAGCAGCCATACATTTGGTGGGCAGGGGGCCTACGAGCAGTACTTC. It yields the protein CASSHTFGGQGAYEQYF.

The chain is built from TRBV14 and TRBJ2-1; 15 nucleotides align to TRBD2. Germline V lookup: CDR1 SGHDN, CDR2 FVKESK. This CDR3 spans 16 amino acids. V lost 5 bases and J lost 6; bases outside the gene matches: 5. CDR3 sequence (DNA): TGTGCCAGCAGCTTTTGGACTAGCGGGAGGGTCAATGAGCAGTTCTTC. It yields the protein CASSFWTSGRVNEQFF.